The 13 T cell receptor beta chains listed next were all sequenced from one sample in a study of blood T cell repertoires in COVID-19. Profiling relied on immunoSEQ multiplex PCR, and the TCRdb table lists in-frame clones only, not all of them. The sample records over 85,000 clones, 75% to 95% being singletons. Sequenced material: peripheral blood. The receptors stem from a man between 18 and 29 years old with acute or convalescent COVID-19.

The chain uses TRBV27 and TRBJ2-1, with D perhaps matching TRBD2 (7 bases). Trimming took 6 bases from V and 15 from J, leaving 24 bases between them. Germline values: CDR1 MNHEY, CDR2 SMNVEV (reference sequence). CDR3 length: 14 residues. CDR3 nucleotides: TGTGCCAGCAGGAGCCTTTTAGGGGGGGTCGGAGGGTTCTTC. Translation: CASRSLLGGVGGFF.

The chain recombines TRBV2 with TRBJ1-2; D uncertain. The CDR3 is 11 residues long. Trimming left V 5 bases short and J 4 bases short, with 5 bases between. CDR1 and CDR2 (germline): SNHLY, FYNNEI. The CDR3 loop is CASSYSYGYTF. CDR3 in DNA: TGTGCCAGCAGTTACAGCTATGGCTACACCTTC.

The chain couples TRBV9 to TRBJ1-2; tentative D call: TRBD1 (5 bases). CDR3 length: 15 amino acids. V lost 0 bases and J lost 0, with 9 bases in between. CDR1 and CDR2 from the germline V gene are SGDLS and YYNGEE. The CDR3 sequence is CASSVGQKANYGYTF. The CDR3 DNA follows: TGTGCCAGCAGCGTAGGACAGAAGGCTAACTATGGCTACACCTTC.

The gene calls are TRBV11-2 and TRBJ2-3, with TRBD2 matching 7 bases. CDR1 and CDR2 (germline): SGHAT, FQNNGV. There are 16 residues in the CDR3. With 1 base clipped from V and 1 base from J, the junction kept 5 bases outside the gene matches. The CDR3 nucleotides read TGTGCCAGCAGCTTAGGTTTTGCGGGGGGCACAGATACGCAGTATTTT. This codes for CASSLGFAGGTDTQYF.

The DNA for the CDR3 is TGTGCCACCAGTGATGATGGGACTAGCGGCGAGAATGAGCAGTTCTTC. It translates to CATSDDGTSGENEQFF. The chain carries TRBV24-1 and TRBJ2-1, with 11 bases matching TRBD2. Looked up from germline, CDR1 is KGHDR and CDR2 is SFDVKD. The CDR3 consists of 16 residues. V was pared by 3 bases and J by 7 bases, with 7 bases of the junction left unmatched.

J is TRBJ1-2 and V is TRBV19; no firm D call. V lost 3 bases and J 4 bases, leaving 9 bases between the germline ends. The CDR3 totals 13 residues. Germline CDR1 reads LNHDA; CDR2 reads SQIVND (reference sequence). This CDR3 reads CASSMEAGYGYTF. The DNA of the CDR3 is TGTGCCAGTAGTATGGAGGCTGGCTATGGCTACACCTTC.

The J gene is TRBJ2-1, the V gene TRBV20-1, with 11 bases aligning to TRBD2. V lost 3 bases and J lost 4; bases outside the gene matches: 14. Germline loops: CDR1 DFQATT, CDR2 SNEGSKA (reference sequence). CDR3 length: 18 amino acids. The CDR3 loop reads CSASWASGGINTYNEQFF. CDR3 coding DNA: TGCAGTGCTAGTTGGGCTAGCGGGGGGATCAATACATACAATGAGCAGTTCTTC.

The J gene is TRBJ1-2, the V gene TRBV2, with 10 nucleotides matching TRBD1. This CDR3 has 17 residues. Germline-derived CDR1 and CDR2 are SNHLY and FYNNEI. V lost 1 base and J lost 6; bases outside the gene matches: 11. The DNA for the CDR3 is TGTGCCAGCAGTGAAGAGGGACAGGGGATCGTGGTGAATGGCTACACCTTC. It specifies CASSEEGQGIVVNGYTF. Supplemented by reference TRBV2 and TRBJ1-2, the full variable domain reads EPEVTQTPSHQVTQMGQEVILRCVPISNHLYFYWYRQILGQKVEFLVSFYNNEISEKSEIFDDQFSVERPDGSNFTLKIRSTKLEDSAMYFCASSEEGQGIVVNGYTFGSGTRLTVV.

This chain uses TRBV25-1 with TRBJ1-1; D perhaps matches TRBD1 (6 bases). Trimming cost V 6 bases and J 11 bases, with 16 bases left between them. Germline CDR1 and CDR2: MGHDK and SYGVNS. This CDR3 is built from 12 residues. The CDR3 is CASRDSGDVAFF. The CDR3 DNA follows: TGTGCCAGCAGGGACAGTGGAGACGTGGCTTTCTTT.

J is TRBJ2-1 and V is TRBV4-1; 14 bases fit TRBD2. The CDR3 spans 16 residues. Trimming cost V 4 bases and J 9 bases; bases outside gene matches: 8. Per germline, CDR1 MGHRA and CDR2 YSYEKL. In nucleotides, the CDR3 is TGCGCCAGCAGCCTACCGGGACTAGCGGGAGCTGGTGAGCAGTTCTTC. It encodes CASSLPGLAGAGEQFF.

V usage is TRBV11-2 and J usage is TRBJ2-7, with 10 bases lining up with TRBD2. This CDR3 is built from 15 residues. Germline V CDR1 and CDR2: SGHAT, FQNNGV. With 5 bases clipped from V and 4 bases from J, the junction kept 8 bases outside the gene matches. The CDR3 DNA sequence: TGTGCCAGCAGCGCACTAAGCGGGAGGGATTACGAGCAGTACTTC. Translation: CASSALSGRDYEQYF.

CDR3 amino acids: CASSLEPRPGDTQYF. In DNA, the CDR3 is TGTGCCAGCAGCTTAGAACCCCGCCCGGGAGATACGCAGTATTTT. The rearrangement uses TRBV7-6 and TRBJ2-3; D remains unclear. Trimming left V 1 base short and J 5 bases short, with 13 bases between. The CDR3 totals 15 residues. Per the germline V gene, CDR1 is SGHVS and CDR2 is FNYEAQ.

V usage is TRBV5-1 and J usage is TRBJ1-4; 9 positions agree with TRBD1. The CDR3 is 19 residues long. J lost 5 bases, V lost 3 bases, and 17 bases had no gene match. CDR1 and CDR2 from the germline V gene are SGHRS and YFSETQ. The CDR3 nucleotides are TGCGCCAGCAGCTCAAATCCACAGGGGGCCGGAGTCTTAAATGAAAAACTGTTTTTT. This encodes CASSSNPQGAGVLNEKLFF.